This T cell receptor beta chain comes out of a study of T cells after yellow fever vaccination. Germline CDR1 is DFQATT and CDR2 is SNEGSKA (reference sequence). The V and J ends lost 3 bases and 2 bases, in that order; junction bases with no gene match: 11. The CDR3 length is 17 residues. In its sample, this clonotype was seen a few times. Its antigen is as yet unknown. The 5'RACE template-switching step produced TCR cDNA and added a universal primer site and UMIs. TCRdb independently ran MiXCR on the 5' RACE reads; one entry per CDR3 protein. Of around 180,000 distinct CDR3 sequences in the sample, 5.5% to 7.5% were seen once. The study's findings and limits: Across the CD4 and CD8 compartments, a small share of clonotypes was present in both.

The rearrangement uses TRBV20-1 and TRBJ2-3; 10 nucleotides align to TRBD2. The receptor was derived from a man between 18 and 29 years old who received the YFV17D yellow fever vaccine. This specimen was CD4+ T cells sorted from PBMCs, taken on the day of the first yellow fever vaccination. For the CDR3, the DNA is TGCAGTGCTAGGGGCGGGGCGAGCGGGGGGGCCACAGATACGCAGTATTTT. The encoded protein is CSARGGASGGATDTQYF.